This TCR beta chain originates from a study of read filtering for tumor transcriptome and immune sequencing. Across the study: R-ISS stage counts were under 10 for I, about 15 for II, about seven for III.

Worth noting for this clonotype: Its antigen is unknown. A much larger clone differs by one base, so this may be a read error.

From roughly 400 ng of RNA, a library with molecular barcoded alpha/delta and beta/gamma adaptors was made. One entry per CDR3 protein results from TCRdb running MiXCR on the reads. Of about 57,000 distinct CDR3 sequences listed, roughly 20% are singletons. The CDR3 has 13 amino acids. The germline gives CDR1 MNHEY, CDR2 SVGAGI. V dropped 5 bases and J dropped 6 bases, with 11 bases sitting between them. Study findings and constraints: RNA-seq captured clonotypes less deeply and reliably than IR-seq. Single-read clonotypes: 80% to 90% of IR-seq clonotypes (around 3.4% of reads), about 75% of RNA-seq clonotypes (less than 50% of reads).

At the time of active disease, bone marrow was collected from every patient. Sequencing was performed on a population of CD138-negative cells sorted from bone marrow. The chain uses TRBV6-5 and TRBJ1-5; D ambiguous. This receptor was taken from a donor at least 40 years old with multiple myeloma. CDR3 in amino acids: CASSPLAGQPQHF. The CDR3 DNA reads TGTGCCAGCAGTCCTCTTGCCGGTCAGCCCCAGCATTTT.